One and the same sample provided the 32 T cell receptor beta chains below, sequenced in a study of blood T cell repertoires in COVID-19. Profiled with immunoSEQ multiplex PCR; TCRdb holds only in-frame clones, not every one. The sample lists about 39,000 clones, 85% seen once, with less than 4.5% in the top ten. The sample taken for sequencing was peripheral blood. Receptor source: a man aged 55 to 70 with acute or convalescent COVID-19.

V gene TRBV24-1 combines with J gene TRBJ2-1, with unresolved D. The CDR3 sequence is 12 residues long. With 3 bases removed from V and 7 bases from J, the gap between germline ends came to 6 bases. Germline loops: CDR1 KGHDR, CDR2 SFDVKD. In DNA, the CDR3 is TGTGCCACCAGTGATGCTATGAATGAGCAGTTCTTC. Its protein is CATSDAMNEQFF.

The rearrangement uses TRBV11-2 and TRBJ2-3; no clear D. V lost 5 bases and J lost 3, with 6 bases in between. Germline loops: CDR1 SGHAT, CDR2 FQNNGV. CDR3 length equals 12 residues. CDR3 nucleotide sequence: TGTGCCAGCAGCACCGCGACAGATACGCAGTATTTT. It encodes CASSTATDTQYF. The whole variable domain, filled in from reference TRBV11-2 and TRBJ2-3, reads EAGVAQSPRYKIIEKRQSVAFWCNPISGHATLYWYQQILGQGPKLLIQFQNNGVVDDSQLPKDRFSAERLKGVDSTLKIQPAKLEDSAVYLCASSTATDTQYFGPGTRLTVL.

This chain links TRBV7-9 with TRBJ2-1; 9 bases map to TRBD2. The length of the CDR3 is 14 residues. The J segment lost 7 bases and the V segment lost 1 base, leaving 2 bases of the junction unmatched. Germline loops: CDR1 SEHNR, CDR2 FQNEAQ (reference sequence). The CDR3 region has the DNA TGTGCCAGCAGCTTAGTAGCGGGAGTGAATGAGCAGTTCTTC. Residues: CASSLVAGVNEQFF.

V gene TRBV28 combines with J gene TRBJ2-2, with TRBD1 identical over 7 bases. Germline lookup yields CDR1 MDHEN and CDR2 SYDVKM. CDR3 length: 14 residues. The V gene end was trimmed by 6 bases and the J gene end by 6 bases; junction bases not matched to a gene: 7. Here the CDR3 DNA reads TGTGCCAGCAGGCGGACAGGCCTGGCCGGGGAGCTGTTTTTT. It translates to CASRRTGLAGELFF.

V is TRBV21-1 and J is TRBJ1-2; TRBD1 is taken as the D call from the table, unchecked against the DNA. TRBV21-1 represents a pseudogene. This CDR3 has 14 residues. The DNA of the CDR3 is TGTGCCAGCAGCTACCGGGACAGGTACTATGGCTACACCTTC. This gives the protein CASSYRDRYYGYTF.

V usage is TRBV5-1 and J usage is TRBJ2-5, with 10 bases fitting TRBD1. Germline V lookup: CDR1 SGHRS, CDR2 YFSETQ. Losses at the gene ends were 4 bases for V and 4 bases for J; bases not matched to a gene: 4. The CDR3 totals 14 residues. The CDR3 region is CASSQTGGLETQYF. The DNA of the CDR3 is TGCGCCAGCAGCCAGACAGGGGGCTTAGAGACCCAGTACTTC.

This chain joins TRBV5-1 and TRBJ2-3; D not certain. The CDR3 loop spans 14 amino acids. Germline values: CDR1 SGHRS, CDR2 YFSETQ. Trimming left V 6 bases short and J 4 bases short, with 15 bases between. This CDR3 reads CASTRTRGADTQYF. Written as DNA, the CDR3 is TGCGCCAGCACCAGAACCCGCGGCGCAGATACGCAGTATTTT.

This clone was seen once. The chain combines TRBV18 with TRBJ1-4, with TRBD1 as a possible D gene (5 bases). The V gene lost 6 bases and the J gene lost 0 bases, with 14 bases spanning the gap. There are 16 residues in the CDR3. Per germline, CDR1 KGHSH and CDR2 LQKENI. CDR3 residues: CASSLPRGSTNEKLFF. The CDR3 DNA reads TGTGCCAGCTCCCTCCCTCGGGGGTCAACTAATGAAAAACTGTTTTTT.

This chain uses TRBV28 with TRBJ2-1; 8 bases are a match to TRBD2. CDR1 and CDR2 from the germline V gene are MDHEN and SYDVKM. V gave up 7 bases and J gave up 6 bases; unmatched junction bases: 11. This CDR3 is 15 amino acids long. This CDR3 is CASISGQGLGNEQFF. CDR3 nucleotides: TGTGCCAGCATTTCAGGCCAGGGACTAGGCAATGAGCAGTTCTTC.

This chain connects TRBV24-1 to TRBJ2-1; 15 positions agree with TRBD2. There are 17 residues in the CDR3. V dropped 4 bases and J dropped 8; count of bases not matched to a gene: 8. Per the germline V gene, CDR1 is KGHDR and CDR2 is SFDVKD. The CDR3 region is CATSDSGLAGGPHEQFF. CDR3 nucleotide sequence: TGTGCCACCAGTGACTCCGGACTAGCGGGAGGGCCTCATGAGCAGTTCTTC.

This chain uses TRBV4-3 with TRBJ1-2; D is unresolved. This CDR3 is built from 14 residues. Germline-derived CDR1 and CDR2 are LGHNA and YSLEER. The V end was cut by 0 bases, the J end by 6 bases, with 11 bases between. In nucleotides, the CDR3 is TGCGCCAGCAGCCAAGACGGTAGAAGTGATGGCTACACCTTC. Translating it yields CASSQDGRSDGYTF.

The chain recombines TRBV5-1 with TRBJ1-4; D might be TRBD1 (6 bases). Germline loops: CDR1 SGHRS, CDR2 YFSETQ. This CDR3 spans 15 amino acids. The germline V and J ends were trimmed by 0 bases and 6 bases, with 12 bases remaining between them. CDR3 loop: CASSLGGGFDEKLFF. CDR3 sequence (DNA): TGCGCCAGCAGCTTGGGTGGGGGCTTTGATGAAAAACTGTTTTTT.

V gene TRBV7-9 combines with J gene TRBJ2-7; TRBD2 might be the D (6 bases). From germline, CDR1 is SEHNR and CDR2 FQNEAQ (reference sequence). The length of the CDR3 is 15 residues. The V end lost 3 bases, the J end lost 6 bases, and 18 bases lay between the germline ends. The CDR3 nucleotides read TGTGCCAGCAGCTTGTCCGGAATCGGGAGTCGCGAGCAGTACTTC. Translation: CASSLSGIGSREQYF.

The CDR3 loop is CASRGQEGNTIYF. The DNA of the CDR3 is TGCGCCAGCCGAGGGCAGGAGGGAAACACCATATATTTT. The chain carries TRBV5-1 and TRBJ1-3; D gene unclear. This CDR3 contains 13 residues. V lost 7 bases to trimming and J lost 4 bases, with 12 bases between them. Germline V lookup: CDR1 SGHRS, CDR2 YFSETQ.

This clone was counted only a few times. The rearrangement links TRBV29-1 to TRBJ2-5, with D unclear. This CDR3 contains 12 residues. In germline, CDR1 is SQVTM, CDR2 ANQGSEA. The V gene lost 5 bases and the J gene lost 2 bases, with 9 bases spanning the gap. The CDR3 DNA reads TGCAGCGTTAACAGACAACAAGAGACCCAGTACTTC. Translating gives CSVNRQQETQYF.

The chain couples TRBV5-1 to TRBJ1-2; no firm D call. This CDR3 is built from 14 residues. The V gene lost 1 base and the J gene lost 8 bases, with 15 bases spanning the gap. The V gene's germline CDR1 is SGHRS and CDR2 YFSETQ. In DNA form, the CDR3 reads TGCGCCAGCAGCTTGAGTGCTACGGGAGCGGGCTACACCTTC. This gives the protein CASSLSATGAGYTF.

This chain joins TRBV6-1 and TRBJ1-3, with no clear D. Germline CDR1 reads MNHNS; CDR2 reads SASEGT. The CDR3 contains 18 residues. V lost 3 bases, J lost 4 bases, and 22 bases lay in between. In DNA, the CDR3 is TGTGCCAGCAGTGATCCCCCTCTCACCGTCCCGGGGGGAAACACCATATATTTT. This translates into CASSDPPLTVPGGNTIYF.

The chain uses TRBV6-5 and TRBJ2-7; D is ambiguous. The ends were cut back, 7 bases at V and 5 bases at J, with 18 bases in the middle. Germline V gene lookup returns CDR1 MNHEY and CDR2 SVGAGI. The CDR3 has 14 residues. CDR3 DNA: TGTGCCAGCATTCCCTCCCCAGGTTGGCACGAGCAGTACTTC. It specifies CASIPSPGWHEQYF.

The chain joins TRBV30 to TRBJ2-5; TRBD2 matches at 11 bases. Germline-derived CDR1 and CDR2 are GTSNPN and SVGIG (reference sequence). The V gene end was trimmed by 3 bases and the J gene end by 5 bases; junction bases not matched to a gene: 2. The CDR3 runs to 13 residues. CDR3 DNA: TGTGCCTGGAGATCTAGCGGGAGGGAGACCCAGTACTTC. Translation gives CAWRSSGRETQYF.

The chain employs TRBV20-1 and TRBJ1-5; 11 bases are shared with TRBD1. Germline CDR1 is DFQATT and CDR2 is SNEGSKA (reference sequence). J gave up 0 bases and V 3 bases, and 10 bases lay outside the gene matches. This CDR3 spans 18 amino acids. For the CDR3, the DNA is TGCAGTGCTAGTAAGGGACAGGGGGTATCGAATAGCAATCAGCCCCAGCATTTT. The encoded protein is CSASKGQGVSNSNQPQHF.

The chain recombines TRBV5-6 with TRBJ2-3; TRBD2 aligns across 7 bases. This CDR3 has 15 residues. Trimming cost V 0 bases and J 3 bases; bases outside gene matches: 4. The V gene's germline CDR1 is SGHDT and CDR2 YYEEEE. CDR3 DNA sequence: TGTGCCAGCAGCTTGGGGCTAGCGGATACAGATACGCAGTATTTT. Encoded protein: CASSLGLADTDTQYF.

The rearrangement uses TRBV18 and TRBJ1-6; 7 bases line up with TRBD1. Per germline, CDR1 KGHSH and CDR2 LQKENI. Trimming cost V 3 bases and J 7 bases; bases outside gene matches: 9. CDR3 length: 16 amino acids. In nucleotides, the CDR3 is TGTGCCAGCTCACCGGTCACAGGGGTCGGGAATTCACCCCTCCACTTT. Residues: CASSPVTGVGNSPLHF.

The chain employs TRBV19 and TRBJ2-4; 14 positions agree with TRBD2. Trimming at V came to 3 bases and at J to 1 base, leaving 8 bases not matched to a gene. The CDR3 has 19 residues. Germline V CDR1 and CDR2: LNHDA, SQIVND (reference sequence). Written as DNA, the CDR3 is TGTGCCAGTAGTATGGGGACTAGCGGGAGTAAGAGGGCCAAAAACATTCAGTACTTC. Its protein is CASSMGTSGSKRAKNIQYF.

The V gene is TRBV10-3, the J gene TRBJ1-2; TRBD1 matches at 8 bases. This CDR3 region has 14 residues. Germline CDR1 and CDR2: ENHRY and SYGVKD. V trimming: 6 bases; J trimming: 6 bases; junction bases outside the gene matches: 9. The chain's CDR3 is CAIRVSGGSHGYTF. The DNA of the CDR3 is TGTGCCATCAGGGTATCAGGGGGCTCTCATGGCTACACCTTC.

This chain connects TRBV21-1 to TRBJ2-5; TRBD2, as called in the table, went unchecked against the DNA. TRBV21-1 counts as a pseudogene. The CDR3 totals 16 residues. CDR3 sequence: CASSWGRSGDQETQYF. CDR3 coding DNA: TGTGCCAGCAGCTGGGGACGAAGCGGGGATCAAGAGACCCAGTACTTC.

J is TRBJ1-2 and V is TRBV5-4; possibly TRBD1 for D (6 bases). CDR3 length: 15 amino acids. From germline, CDR1 is SGHNT and CDR2 YYREEE (reference sequence). V lost 4 bases to trimming and J lost 7 bases, with 20 bases between them. The CDR3 DNA sequence: TGTGCCAGCAGCCCGCTAGGGGGGGCTTGGGTTGGCTACACCTTC. Its translation is CASSPLGGAWVGYTF.

V and J are TRBV28 and TRBJ1-5; 9 positions match TRBD1. V was pared by 2 bases and J by 3 bases, with 2 bases of the junction left unmatched. Per germline, CDR1 MDHEN and CDR2 SYDVKM. The CDR3 totals 15 residues. CDR3 DNA: TGTGCCAGCAGTTTAGGGGACAGGGTCAATCAGCCCCAGCATTTT. Protein sequence: CASSLGDRVNQPQHF. Full variable domain (remainder filled in from reference TRBV28 and TRBJ1-5): DVKVTQSSRYLVKRTGEKVFLECVQDMDHENMFWYRQDPGLGLRLIYFSYDVKMKEKGDIPEGYSVSREKKERFSLILESASTNQTSMYLCASSLGDRVNQPQHFGDGTRLSIL.

This clone was detected only once. V is TRBV7-2 and J is TRBJ2-5; tentative D call: TRBD2 (7 bases). From germline, CDR1 is SGHTA and CDR2 FQGNSA. This CDR3 is 14 amino acids long. V was shortened by 5 bases and J by 4 bases, with 14 bases between the two germline ends. CDR3: CASSPGGPSETQYF. The CDR3 DNA reads TGTGCCAGCAGCCCCGGGGGGCCGTCAGAGACCCAGTACTTC.

The chain couples TRBV9 to TRBJ2-7; 12 bases line up with TRBD1. The CDR3 is 15 amino acids. Germline loops: CDR1 SGDLS, CDR2 YYNGEE. Losses at the gene ends were 2 bases for V and 7 bases for J; bases not matched to a gene: 7. The CDR3 region is CASSVGTGGAGEQYF. Written as DNA, the CDR3 is TGTGCCAGCAGCGTGGGGACAGGGGGCGCGGGGGAGCAGTACTTC.

This clone was picked up a small number of times. The gene calls are TRBV7-3 and TRBJ2-2; tentative D call: TRBD2 (6 bases). The CDR3 runs 13 residues. Germline loops: CDR1 SGHTA, CDR2 FQGTGA. The V end was cut by 5 bases, the J end by 3 bases, with 7 bases between. CDR3 region: CASSREYTGELFF. The CDR3 coding sequence is TGTGCCAGCAGCCGGGAGTACACCGGGGAGCTGTTTTTT. The full variable domain, completed using reference TRBV7-3 and TRBJ2-2, is GAGVSQTPSNKVTEKGKYVELRCDPISGHTALYWYRQSLGQGPEFLIYFQGTGAADDSGLPNDRFFAVRPEGSVSTLKIQRTERGDSAVYLCASSREYTGELFFGEGSRLTVL.

The V call is TRBV6-6, the J call TRBJ2-7, with D possibly being TRBD2 (7 bases). Between the trimmed V and J ends, which lost 6 bases and 6 bases, there was a span of 15 bases. The CDR3 spans 13 residues. Per germline, CDR1 MNHNY and CDR2 SVGAGI (reference sequence). CDR3 sequence: CASSPTGRAEQYF. In DNA form, the CDR3 reads TGTGCCAGCAGCCCTACAGGGAGGGCCGAGCAGTACTTC.

This clone is a singleton in its sample. The V and J genes are TRBV20-1 and TRBJ1-1; possible D gene TRBD1, 5 bases. The ends were cut back, 3 bases at V and 1 base at J, with 9 bases in the middle. Germline loops: CDR1 DFQATT, CDR2 SNEGSKA (reference sequence). The CDR3 loop spans 13 amino acids. CDR3 residues: CSASGGGNTEAFF. The CDR3 DNA is TGCAGTGCTAGTGGGGGGGGGAACACTGAAGCTTTCTTT.